This record concerns one T cell receptor beta chain sequence. What it recognizes is unknown. The sample is drawn from a study of graft-versus-host responses after intestinal transplantation. At the level of the study: Recipients across the board were started on anti-thymocyte globulin induction, then kept on tacrolimus and steroids for around 3 years. Study conclusions and caveats: Analysis identified GvH clones in recipient marrow, with some appearing first in ileum or blood. Circulating GvH clone levels at their peak were associated with HvG declines (early post-transplant).

The data were produced by immunoSEQ multiplex PCR, yet TCRdb's version contains in-frame clones alone and is incomplete. The table includes about 45,000 clones, 90% to 95% detected once. This CDR3 has 16 residues. Germline V gene sequence: CDR1 MNHEY, CDR2 SMNVEV (reference sequence). Trimming cost V 5 bases and J 0 bases, with 14 bases left between them. The clonotype comes from a human patient who received an intestinal transplant, so some T cells may come from the graft donor. Source: PBMCs, taken 524 days after transplant. The rearrangement links TRBV27 to TRBJ1-3; maybe TRBD1 (5 bases). The CDR3 bases are TGTGCCAGCAGTCCCCTCCTAGGGGTCTCTGGAAACACCATATATTTT. It specifies CASSPLLGVSGNTIYF.